The present T cell receptor (beta chain) was sequenced within a study of spatial heterogeneity in lung cancer. The J segment lost 6 bases and the V segment lost 6 bases, leaving 6 bases of the junction unmatched. Germline loops: CDR1 WSHSY, CDR2 SAAADI. The CDR3 spans 14 residues. By share, this clonotype ranks as medium-sized. Antigen unknown. As for time point: sample taken at primary tumor resection. Unsorted whole RNA from tumor, nontumor lung or frozen PBMC underwent sequencing. Study results and caveats: More often at tumor resection than at routine follow-up, ubiquitous expanded tumor TCRs were detected in the blood.

TCRdb itself ran the 5' RACE reads through MiXCR, one entry per CDR3 protein. The sample has about 22,000 distinct CDR3 sequences; about 5.6% are singletons. The receptor was isolated from a male donor with early-stage non-small cell lung cancer. The V gene is TRBV10-2, the J gene TRBJ1-5, with 9 bases identical to TRBD1. Source: PBMCs, taken at surgery. The CDR3 DNA is TGCGCCAGCAGACAGGGGGCGGAGGGTCAGCCCCAGCATTTT. Amino acid sequence: CASRQGAEGQPQHF.